The T cell receptor beta chain under discussion was sequenced for a study of blood T cells in healthy people across ages (dated by TCRdb to about 2015). About the study as a whole: Template switching captured roughly one uniquely barcoded TCR beta cDNA molecule per two T cells in model experiments. Age-related changes in TCR beta repertoire diversity were measured in the study by deep sequencing normalized with unique cDNA molecular identifiers. Four age groups were formed from the donors: young (average about 16 years), middle-aged (just under 40), aged (62) and long-lived (around 82). To avoid experimental bias, donors of different ages were spread randomly across the sequencing lanes. Two additional independent replicas of 1 million unique cDNA reads from the same blood draw were analyzed for two donors (one aged 18 to 30 and one aged 80 or older).

The library was prepared using 5' RACE. Sequencing was performed on an Illumina HiSeq 2500. A second PCR of about 6 to 11 cycles was run with a J-beta primer mix and a sample-barcoded 5' primer. Each TCR beta cDNA molecule received a unique molecular identifier from a template-switch 5' adaptor carrying 12 random nucleotides. Each sample yielded at least 3 million CDR3-containing paired-end reads. The Mint cDNA synthesis kit, primed by a TRBC-specific oligonucleotide, was used to synthesize first-strand cDNA from all RNA. Following uracil-DNA glycosylase treatment, a first 18-cycle PCR with universal primers M1SS and BC2_uni_R was performed on all cDNA. On the study's bioinformatics: Normalization of each sample was performed by random selection of 1 million high-quality reads, each carrying a distinct molecular identifier. Reads sharing molecular identifiers were discarded rather than binned into consensus sequences. MiTCR, run with a Q25 quality threshold and the strictest error-elimination algorithm, handled CDR3 identification, clonotype clustering and error correction. A nonparametric unseen species model using Euler transformation provided a lower-bound estimate of total TCR beta diversity. TCRdb ran its own pipeline on the public reads, namely fastp trimming at Q25 and MiXCR clone calling, and kept in-frame beta chains. Records with the same CDR3 protein are collapsed into one entry carrying the most frequent genes and DNA. These V and J calls rely on TCRdb rather than the paper's analysis. The sample records some 1.7 million distinct CDR3 sequences, roughly 27% of which are singletons. About 8% of the sample rests with the top ten.

Donors were 35 to 40 systemically healthy Caucasian individuals from Russia aged 6 to 90 years. Ten milliliters of peripheral blood were drawn from each donor into EDTA-treated Vacutainer tubes. PBMCs were isolated by Ficoll-Paque density-gradient centrifugation, with at least 7 million obtained per sample. Trizol reagent was used to extract total RNA from the PBMCs, yielding at least 5 micrograms per sample. For every donor, an aliquot of PBMCs went through flow cytometry to measure the percentages of naive CD45RAhigh/CD27high T cells. Notes on this clonotype: Its antigen has not been determined. The junction departs from the called germline gene at one end, perhaps through a read error.

On the study overall, not on this receptor specifically: The long-lived group showed more naive CD4+ T cells, fewer expanded clones and increased TCR diversity than the aged group, suggesting age selection. A strong correlation was found between observed TCR beta diversity and the percentage of naive T cells measured by flow cytometry. Because profiling used bulk unsorted PBMCs, naive and antigen-experienced compartments could not be compared conclusively. Estimates of total diversity based on one million sequenced T cells were considered lower bounds and underestimates. Donor CMV infection status was unknown, potentially confounding age-related changes in expanded clonotypes. As age increased, observed TCR beta diversity per million T cells dropped in a roughly linear way, and a significant reduction was already evident by age 40.

This TCR was sampled from a woman aged 30 to 39 in good health. What was sequenced was blood.

The CDR3 here reads CAGSLPFITTNEKLFF. The sequenced DNA is TGTGCCGGCAGCTTGCCCTTCATCACAACTAATGAAAAACTGTTTTTT. The sequence links TRBV7-9 to TRBJ1-4; the D gene is not confidently resolved. CDR1 and CDR2 are read off the germline V gene (reference sequence) as SEHNR and FQNEAQ. Counted from cysteine to phenylalanine, this CDR3 has 16 amino acids. Only the CDR3 DNA is retained, 48 bases long and in frame from the first base. Here the CDR3 is joined to the reference TRBV7-9 and TRBJ1-4 genes, and the full variable domain is: DTGVSQNPRHKITKRGQNVTFRCDPISEHNRLYWYRQTLGQGPEFLTYFQNEAQLEKSRLLSDRFSAERPKGSFSTLEIQRTEQGDSAMYLCAGSLPFITTNEKLFFGSGTQLSVL.